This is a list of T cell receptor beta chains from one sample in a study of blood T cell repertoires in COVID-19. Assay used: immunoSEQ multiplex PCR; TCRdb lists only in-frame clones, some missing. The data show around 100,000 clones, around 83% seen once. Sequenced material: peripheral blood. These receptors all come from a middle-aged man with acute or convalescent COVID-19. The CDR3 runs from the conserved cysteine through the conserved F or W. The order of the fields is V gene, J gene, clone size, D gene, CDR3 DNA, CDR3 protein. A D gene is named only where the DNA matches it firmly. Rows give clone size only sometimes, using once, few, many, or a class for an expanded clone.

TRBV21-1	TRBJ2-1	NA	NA	TGTGCCAGCACCCGACTAGCGGGGGGGCCGGGCAATGAGCAGTTCTTC	CASTRLAGGPGNEQFF
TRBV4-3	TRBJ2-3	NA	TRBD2	TGCGCCAGCAGCCAAGCGCCGGCGGGGGGAGGCGCAGATACGCAGTATTTT	CASSQAPAGGGADTQYF
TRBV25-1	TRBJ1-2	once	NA	TGTGCCAGCAGTGAACAGGGCTCTCGGGGCTACACCTTC	CASSEQGSRGYTF
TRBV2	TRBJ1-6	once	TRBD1	TGTGCCACACCCCGGGACAGGGGATCCTATAATTCACCCCTCCACTTT	CATPRDRGSYNSPLHF
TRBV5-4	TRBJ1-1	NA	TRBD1	TGTGCCAGCAGCTTTCGGACAGGGGTGAGCACTGAAGCTTTCTTT	CASSFRTGVSTEAFF
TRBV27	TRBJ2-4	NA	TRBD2	TGTGCCAGCAGTTTAGAGCACCTACTAGCGGTTAAAAACATTCAGTACTTC	CASSLEHLLAVKNIQYF
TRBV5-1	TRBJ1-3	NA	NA	TGCGCCAGCAGCTTCTCTACTGGAAACACCATATATTTT	CASSFSTGNTIYF
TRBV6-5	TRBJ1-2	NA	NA	TGTGCCAGCAGAAGGGGAGGACATGGCTACACCTTC	CASRRGGHGYTF
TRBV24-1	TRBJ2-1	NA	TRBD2	TGTGCCACCAGTGACCCACTCGGGACTAGCGGGACCAATGAGCAGTTCTTC	CATSDPLGTSGTNEQFF
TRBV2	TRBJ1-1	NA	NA	TGTGCCAGCAGGGGACACTTGAACACTGAAGCTTTCTTT	CASRGHLNTEAFF
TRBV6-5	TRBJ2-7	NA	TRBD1	TGTGCCAGCAGTTACTCCCGGACAGGGGAAAGCGAGCAGTACTTC	CASSYSRTGESEQYF
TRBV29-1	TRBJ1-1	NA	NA	TGCAGCGTTTCAACAAGAATGAACACTGAAGCTTTCTTT	CSVSTRMNTEAFF
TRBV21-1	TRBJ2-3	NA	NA	TGTGCCAGCAGCAAAGGGGGGGGCCCGGGACAGGGATGTTATACGCAGTATTTT	CASSKGGGPGQGCYTQYF
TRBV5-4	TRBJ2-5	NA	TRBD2	TGTGCCAGCAGCCTCCAGACAGCGGGAGGGGAGACCCAGTACTTC	CASSLQTAGGETQYF
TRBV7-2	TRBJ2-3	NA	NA	TGTGCCAGCACACCCCCTAGGAGGAGCGGGCGGGGAATCACAGATACGCAGTATTTT	CASTPPRRSGRGITDTQYF
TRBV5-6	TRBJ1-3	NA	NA	TGTGCCAGCAGCTTTAGGACAAATGCGGGAAACACCATATATTTT	CASSFRTNAGNTIYF
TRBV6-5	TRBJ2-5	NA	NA	TGTGCCAGCAGCAGAGCGGGTCGGGCGGAAGAGACCCAGTACTTC	CASSRAGRAEETQYF
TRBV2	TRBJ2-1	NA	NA	TGTGCCAGCAGTCCGGATAGGGCGGGTTACAATGAGCAGTTCTTC	CASSPDRAGYNEQFF
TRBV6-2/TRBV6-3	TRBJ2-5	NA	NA	TGTGCCAGCAGTTACGGGCCAGGACTCGCCCAAGAGACCCAGTACTTC	CASSYGPGLAQETQYF
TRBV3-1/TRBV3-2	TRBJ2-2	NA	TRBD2	TGTGCCAGCAGCCAAGTAGGCTTCGGGAGGTTCACCGGGGAGCTGTTTTTT	CASSQVGFGRFTGELFF
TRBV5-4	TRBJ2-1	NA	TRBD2	TGTGCCAGCAGCTTGGTAGCGGGAGATGAGCAGTTCTTC	CASSLVAGDEQFF
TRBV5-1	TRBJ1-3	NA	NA	TGCGCCAGCAGCCCGCAGGCCTCTGGAAACACCATATATTTT	CASSPQASGNTIYF
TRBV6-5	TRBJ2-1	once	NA	TGTGCCAGCAGGGGGGGGCCCTACAATGAGCAGTTCTTC	CASRGGPYNEQFF
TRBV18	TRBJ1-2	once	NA	TGTGCCAGCTCACCACAGACAACGGGGGTCTATGGCTACACCTTC	CASSPQTTGVYGYTF
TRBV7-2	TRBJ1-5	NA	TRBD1	TGTGCCAGCAGTAGGGGGCTCAATCAGCCCCAGCATTTT	CASSRGLNQPQHF
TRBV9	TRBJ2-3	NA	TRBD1	TGTGCCAGCAGCGTTGGGACAGGGTACGATACGCAGTATTTT	CASSVGTGYDTQYF
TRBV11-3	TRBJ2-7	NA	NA	TGTGCCAGCAGCCACTCCGGGCCTCAGGACAAGCAGTACTTC	CASSHSGPQDKQYF
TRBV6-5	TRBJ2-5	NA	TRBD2	TGTGCCAGCAGTTTAACTAGCGGGGGTCCTCGCGAGACCCAGTACTTC	CASSLTSGGPRETQYF
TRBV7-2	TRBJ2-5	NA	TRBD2	TGTGCCAGCAGCTTAGCGAGTAGCGGGAGGAGGCGAGAGACCCAGTACTTC	CASSLASSGRRRETQYF
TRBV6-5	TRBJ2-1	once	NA	TGTGCCAGCAATCTCGAACTGTACAATGAGCAGTTCTTC	CASNLELYNEQFF
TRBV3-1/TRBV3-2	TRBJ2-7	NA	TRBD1	TGTGCCAGCAGTTCACAGGGGGCGCGTATTTCGGGGGAGCAGTACTTC	CASSSQGARISGEQYF
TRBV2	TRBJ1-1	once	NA	TGTGCCAGCCTCTCCAGGGGCTTCACTGAAGCTTTCTTT	CASLSRGFTEAFF
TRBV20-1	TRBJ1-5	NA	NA	TGCAGTGCTAGTCAAAGCCGAACGGGCAATCAGCCCCAGCATTTT	CSASQSRTGNQPQHF
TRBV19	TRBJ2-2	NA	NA	TGTGCCAGTAGTAACCGGGACTCCGGGGAGCTGTTTTTT	CASSNRDSGELFF
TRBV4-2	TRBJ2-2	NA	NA	TGTGCCAGCAGCCGGGGAGGAGCGGAAAACACCGGGGAGCTGTTTTTT	CASSRGGAENTGELFF
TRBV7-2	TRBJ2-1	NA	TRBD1	TGTGCCAGCAGCTTAGGGGGCAGGGGGATGAATGAGCAGTTCTTC	CASSLGGRGMNEQFF
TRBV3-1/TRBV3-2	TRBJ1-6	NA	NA	TGTGCCAGCAGCCAAGGGACAATCTCCTATAATTCACCCCTCCACTTT	CASSQGTISYNSPLHF
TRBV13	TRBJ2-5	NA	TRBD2	TGTGCCAGCAGCTTCGTAGGACTAGCGGGAGTGGAAGAGACCCAGTACTTC	CASSFVGLAGVEETQYF
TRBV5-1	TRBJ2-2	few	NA	TGCGCCAGCAGCTTGGTAGAGCGGGAGCTGTTTTTT	CASSLVERELFF
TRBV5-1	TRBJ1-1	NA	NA	TGCGCCAGCAGCTCTTTCAGCCGGACAGCAGGCACTGAAGCTTTCTTT	CASSSFSRTAGTEAFF
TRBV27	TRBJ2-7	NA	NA	TGTGCCAGCAGCAATCGAGGTTGGGCCTACGAGCAGTACTTC	CASSNRGWAYEQYF
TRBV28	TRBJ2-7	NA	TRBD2	TGTGCCAGCAGCTCCCCTGTGGGCGGGAGGGGACCCTACGAGCAGTACTTC	CASSSPVGGRGPYEQYF
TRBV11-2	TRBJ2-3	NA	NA	TGTGCCAGCAGCTTGGGGCCCGGGGGGCCCCCAGATACGCAGTATTTT	CASSLGPGGPPDTQYF
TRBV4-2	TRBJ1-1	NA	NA	TGTGCCAGCAAGTATAGTGCCGATGAAGCTTTCTTT	CASKYSADEAFF
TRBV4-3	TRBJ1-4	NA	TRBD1	TGCGCCAGCAGCCAAGGCATACAGGGGGCGGGCCAAAAGCTGTTTTTT	CASSQGIQGAGQKLFF
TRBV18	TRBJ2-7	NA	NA	TGTGCCAGCTCACCTGTGGGCCTTTATATCTCCTACGAGCAGTACTTC	CASSPVGLYISYEQYF
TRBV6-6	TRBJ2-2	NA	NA	TGTGCCAGCAGTTACGCCAGGGGTGGCGGGGAGCTGTTTTTT	CASSYARGGGELFF
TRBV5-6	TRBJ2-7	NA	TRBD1	TGTGCCAGCAGCTTCGGACAGGGCTCCTACGAGCAGTACTTC	CASSFGQGSYEQYF
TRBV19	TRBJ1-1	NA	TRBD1	TGTGCCAGTAGTATAGCGGGACAGACGAACACTGAAGCTTTCTTT	CASSIAGQTNTEAFF
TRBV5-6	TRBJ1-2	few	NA	TGTGCCAGCAGCTTTGTCAGGGGTGTCTCTGGCTACACCTTC	CASSFVRGVSGYTF
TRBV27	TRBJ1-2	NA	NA	TGTGCCAGCGCCTACAGGGAAAACTATGGCTACACCTTC	CASAYRENYGYTF
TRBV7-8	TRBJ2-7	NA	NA	TGTGCCAGCAGCTTAGGGGACAAGCAGTACTTC	CASSLGDKQYF
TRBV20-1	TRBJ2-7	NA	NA	TGCAGTGCCGGGGTGGCAGTCGAGCAGTACTTC	CSAGVAVEQYF
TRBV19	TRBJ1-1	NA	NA	TGTGCCAGTAGTAGGGGGAGGTTTCCCGAGGAGAACACTGAAGCTTTCTTT	CASSRGRFPEENTEAFF
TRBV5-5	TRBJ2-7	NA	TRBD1	TGTGCCAGCAGCCCGAAGACAGGGATCTCCTACGAGCAGTACTTC	CASSPKTGISYEQYF
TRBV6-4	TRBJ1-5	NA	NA	TGTGCCAGCTGCGGCGGGGGGGACCGCCACTACGACGCGAATCAGCCCCAGCATTTT	CASCGGGDRHYDANQPQHF
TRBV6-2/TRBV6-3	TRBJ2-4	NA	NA	TGTGCCAGCAGTCCAGCGTCAGCCGAAGCCAAAAACATTCAGTACTTC	CASSPASAEAKNIQYF
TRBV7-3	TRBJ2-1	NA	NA	TGTGCCAGCAGCCCCGGGGTTTCCCCCTACAATGAGCAGTTCTTC	CASSPGVSPYNEQFF
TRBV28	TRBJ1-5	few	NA	TGTGCCAGCAGTTGGAGGCGGGGTAATCAGCCCCAGCATTTT	CASSWRRGNQPQHF